This record covers a single TCR beta chain. Its target is unknown. This specimen belongs to a study of blood T cells in healthy people across ages. Study at large: About one barcoded beta molecule was captured per two T cells (by template switching). Regarding the study as a whole: Researchers report that TCR beta diversity correlated strongly with naive T cell percentage.

Collection of 8.5 to 10 milliliters of peripheral blood was performed for each donor. Per sample, at least 6 micrograms of total RNA were extracted. It was with a sample-barcoded 5' primer and a J-beta primer mix that a second PCR of about 7 to 12 cycles was run. TCRdb recomputed calls from the 5' RACE reads with MiXCR, one row per CDR3 protein. The data contain hundreds of thousands of distinct CDR3 sequences, 32% of them singletons. Germline CDR1 SEHNR, CDR2 FQNEAQ (reference sequence). The CDR3 consists of 16 residues. V lost 5 bases to trimming and J lost 6 bases; unmatched junction nucleotides: 12.

Sequences were obtained from blood. V gene TRBV7-9 combines with J gene TRBJ1-2, with TRBD1 matching 10 bases. This TCR was sampled from a woman aged 80 or over in good health. This chain's CDR3 is CASSPQPGTGAHGYTF. The CDR3 DNA reads TGTGCCAGCAGCCCGCAACCGGGGACAGGGGCTCATGGCTACACCTTC.